One sample yielded the 23 T cell receptor beta chains listed below, sequenced in a study of CD8+CD57+ T cells in acquired aplastic anemia. TCR beta VDJ and CDR3 profiles were obtained from a genomic DNA template. One entry per CDR3 protein results from TCRdb running MiXCR on the reads. The table shows around 190,000 distinct CDR3 sequences, with 54% occurring only once. Sequenced material: sorted CD4+, CD8+, or CD8+CD57+ T cells (not recorded which) from PBMCs. The receptors shown here come from a human donor in good health, serving as a control.

This clonotype was counted once. CDR3 in amino acids: CSARARLGDGKANEQYF. CDR3 nucleotide sequence: TGCAGTGCTAGAGCCAGGCTGGGGGACGGTAAGGCCAACGAGCAGTACTTC. This rearrangement joins TRBV20-1 to TRBJ2-7; TRBD1 or TRBD2 may be the D gene (5 bases each). The CDR3 covers 17 residues. Trimming removed 1 base from V and 5 bases from J, with 24 bases in between. Per germline, CDR1 DFQATT and CDR2 SNEGSKA (reference sequence).

This clonotype was detected a few times. The genes are TRBV12-3 or TRBV12-4 and TRBJ1-6, with 7 bases that match TRBD1. Trimming took 5 bases from V and 7 from J; bases not matched to a gene: 5. This CDR3 region has 14 residues. CDR3 region: CASSPGTENSPLHF. DNA of the CDR3: TGTGCCAGCAGTCCGGGGACAGAGAATTCACCCCTCCACTTT.

This clonotype appeared a few times. This could be a read error, since a much larger clone is one nucleotide away. The chain has TRBV19 and TRBJ1-1; D is unclear. The CDR3 runs 14 residues. V was clipped by 2 bases and J by 4 bases, with 11 bases between them. In germline, CDR1 is LNHDA, CDR2 SQIVND (reference sequence). CDR3 loop: CASSIPEGSTEAFF. CDR3 DNA sequence: TGTGCCAGTAGTATACCCGAGGGCTCCACTGAAGCTTTCTTT.

By share, this clonotype counts as medium-sized. This chain connects TRBV7-2 to TRBJ2-5, with D unresolved. Trimming stripped 4 bases from V and 5 bases from J, with 5 bases between. The CDR3 loop spans 11 amino acids. CDR1 is SGHTA and CDR2 is FQGNSA in the germline V gene. The chain's CDR3 is CASSWLETQYF. CDR3 bases: TGTGCCAGCAGCTGGTTGGAGACCCAGTACTTC.

The V gene is TRBV7-3, the J gene TRBJ1-6; D unclear. This CDR3 has 13 amino acids. Deletions cut 5 bases from V and 11 bases from J, with 13 bases between. Germline CDR1 SGHTA, CDR2 FQGTGA. The CDR3 sequence is CASSPGNATPLHF. The CDR3, as DNA: TGTGCCAGCAGCCCCGGGAACGCAACACCCCTCCACTTT. Using reference TRBV7-3 and TRBJ1-6 for the parts outside the CDR3, the full variable domain is GAGVSQTPSNKVTEKGKYVELRCDPISGHTALYWYRQSLGQGPEFLIYFQGTGAADDSGLPNDRFFAVRPEGSVSTLKIQRTERGDSAVYLCASSPGNATPLHFGNGTRLTVT.

The chain links TRBV15 to TRBJ2-7, with D possibly being TRBD2 (5 bases). Trimming took off 0 bases at V and 4 bases at J, with 7 bases between the two ends. Germline CDR1 is LNHNV and CDR2 is YYDKDF (reference sequence). CDR3 size: 13 residues. CDR3: CATSREGSYEQYV. The CDR3 region has the DNA TGTGCCACCAGCAGAGAGGGGAGTTACGAGCAGTACGTC.

The chain recombines TRBV15 with TRBJ2-5; D is unclear. This CDR3 is 11 amino acids long. V was shortened by 9 bases and J by 2 bases, with 7 bases between the two germline ends. The germline V gene has CDR1 LNHNV and CDR2 YYDKDF (reference sequence). CDR3 nucleotides: TGTGCCACAAGAGAGCAAGAGACCCAGTACTTC. Encoded protein: CATREQETQYF.

This clonotype has just one count. A single base separates this from a much larger clone, so it may be a read error. This chain connects TRBV10-3 to TRBJ2-1; the D gene is possibly TRBD2 (5 bases). V was cut by 5 bases and J by 5 bases, with 22 bases left in between. The CDR3 spans 17 residues. CDR1 and CDR2 from the germline V gene are ENHRY and SYGVKD. CDR3 sequence (DNA): TGTGCCATCAGTTACCCGACACAGAGCGGATGGCACAATGAGCAGTTCTTC. Protein: CAISYPTQSGWHNEQFF.

To note about this clonotype: This likely comes from a read error, as the CDR3 has no conserved phenylalanine or tryptophan at its end. The genes are TRBV29-1 and TRBJ1-1; the D is unclear. The CDR3 has 13 residues. The V and J ends lost 4 bases and 0 bases respectively, with 9 bases between them. Germline V gives CDR1 SQVTM, CDR2 ANQGSEA. The CDR3 spells CSVAGRMNTEAFS. DNA for the CDR3: TGCAGCGTTGCAGGTAGGATGAACACTGAAGCTTTCTCT.

This clonotype was seen repeatedly, ten times or more. The rearrangement uses TRBV6-6 and TRBJ1-6; tentative D call: TRBD1 (6 bases). The V and J ends lost 6 bases and 7 bases respectively, with 16 bases between them. Germline CDR1 reads MNHNY; CDR2 reads SVGAGI (reference sequence). The CDR3 runs 15 residues. The CDR3 is CASRDRQWENSPLHF. The DNA of the CDR3 is TGTGCCAGCAGAGACAGGCAGTGGGAGAATTCACCCCTCCACTTT.

There are many counts of this clonotype. The chain links TRBV5-1 to TRBJ1-3, with 8 nucleotides matching TRBD1. This CDR3 spans 20 amino acids. From germline, CDR1 is SGHRS and CDR2 YFSETQ. V was clipped by 3 bases and J by 0 bases; unmatched bases: 17. The CDR3: CASSSSGGQVTTYSGNTIYF. The CDR3 nucleotides are TGCGCCAGCAGCTCGTCGGGGGGACAGGTCACTACCTACTCTGGAAACACCATATATTTT.

The V and J genes are TRBV6-4 and TRBJ2-1; possible D gene TRBD1, 6 bases. The germline V and J ends were trimmed by 0 bases and 9 bases, with 18 bases remaining between them. The CDR3 is 16 residues long. The germline V gene encodes CDR1 MRHNA and CDR2 SNTAGT. CDR3 sequence (DNA): TGTGCCAGCAGTGACTCAGGGGGTACGGGTTTTGGTGAGCAGTTCTTC. This encodes CASSDSGGTGFGEQFF.

Ten or more counts support this clonotype. The chain uses TRBV28 and TRBJ1-1; no clear D gene. The CDR3 has 13 residues. Germline CDR1 is MDHEN and CDR2 is SYDVKM. V lost 6 bases to trimming and J lost 7 bases, with 15 bases between them. DNA for the CDR3: TGTGCCAGCAGACTACCGGGAGGAGGTGAAGCTTTCTTT. Its protein product is CASRLPGGGEAFF.

The chain employs TRBV2 and TRBJ2-7; 8 nucleotides align to TRBD2. V gave up 3 bases and J gave up 3 bases; unmatched junction bases: 7. Germline CDR1 and CDR2: SNHLY and FYNNEI. CDR3 length: 15 residues. The DNA of the CDR3 is TGTGCCAGCAGTGACAGCGGGGGCATAGACTACGAGCAGTACTTC. Translating gives CASSDSGGIDYEQYF.

This clonotype was seen more than once but under ten times. J is TRBJ2-1 and V is TRBV19, with TRBD2 as a possible D gene (6 bases). V gave up 6 bases and J gave up 9 bases, with 9 bases separating them. There are 11 residues in the CDR3. Germline values: CDR1 LNHDA, CDR2 SQIVND (reference sequence). The CDR3 region has the DNA TGTGCCAGTAGCCGCGGGACTGAGCAGTTCTTC. Amino acid sequence: CASSRGTEQFF. The variable domain in full, completed from reference TRBV19 and TRBJ2-1, reads DGGITQSPKYLFRKEGQNVTLSCEQNLNHDAMYWYRQDPGQGLRLIYYSQIVNDFQKGDIAEGYSVSREKKESFPLTVTSAQKNPTAFYLCASSRGTEQFFGPGTRLTVL.

V is TRBV9 and J is TRBJ2-1, with D maybe TRBD1 (6 bases). The CDR3 covers 18 residues. Germline values: CDR1 SGDLS, CDR2 YYNGEE. V lost 10 bases, J lost 0 bases, and 26 bases lay in between. The CDR3 DNA is TGTGCCTGGAGTGGGGCTAAGGGGGTGATGAGCTCCTACAATGAGCAGTTCTTC. This encodes CAWSGAKGVMSSYNEQFF.

The genes are TRBV7-2 and TRBJ1-2; 8 nucleotides match TRBD1. Trimming at V came to 5 bases and at J to 6 bases, leaving 5 bases not matched to a gene. Germline V gene data show CDR1 as SGHTA and CDR2 as FQGNSA. CDR3 length equals 13 residues. This chain's CDR3 is CASSRDRRNGYTF. CDR3 in DNA: TGTGCCAGCAGCCGGGACAGGAGGAATGGCTACACCTTC.

In the case of this clonotype: Germline and junction disagree at one end, which may indicate a read error. The chain uses TRBV9 and TRBJ1-1; D call uncertain. CDR3 length equals 13 residues. The germline V gene has CDR1 SGDLS and CDR2 YYNGEE. The CDR3 DNA sequence: TGTGCCAGCAGCGTTGACTGGAACACTGAAGCTTCCTTT. Protein sequence: CASSVDWNTEASF.

Many counts were recorded for this clonotype. CDR3 protein: CASRKSGTGDGTNEKLFF. The CDR3 DNA sequence: TGTGCCAGCAGGAAGTCCGGGACAGGGGATGGCACTAATGAAAAACTGTTTTTT. The chain links TRBV6-2 or TRBV6-3 to TRBJ1-4, with TRBD1 matching 10 bases. With 6 bases clipped from V and 2 bases from J, the junction kept 12 bases outside the gene matches. CDR1 and CDR2 (germline): MNHEY, SVGEGT. This CDR3 comprises 18 residues.

There are many counts of this clonotype. The chain has TRBV28 and TRBJ1-4; D may be TRBD1 (6 bases). V was trimmed by 3 bases and J by 5 bases, leaving 13 bases between them. Germline CDR1 reads MDHEN; CDR2 reads SYDVKM. The CDR3 extends over 15 amino acids. The CDR3 spells CASSFVSTGNEKLFF. The CDR3 region has the DNA TGTGCCAGCAGTTTCGTCTCCACAGGGAATGAAAAACTGTTTTTT.

This clonotype was counted at least ten times. The chain has TRBV7-8 and TRBJ2-7; TRBD2 aligns across 8 bases. Trimming took 5 bases from V and 0 from J; bases not matched to a gene: 6. The CDR3 covers 15 residues. Germline loops: CDR1 SGHVS, CDR2 FQNEAQ. Here the CDR3 DNA reads TGTGCCAGCAGCCTACGACTAGCGAGCTCCTACGAGCAGTACTTC. Translated: CASSLRLASSYEQYF.

The CDR3 region is CASSLAWQPQHF. The CDR3 DNA reads as TGTGCCAGCAGTTTAGCTTGGCAGCCCCAGCATTTT. The chain couples TRBV12-3 or TRBV12-4 to TRBJ1-5; D remains unclear. Deletions cut 0 bases from V and 7 bases from J, with 4 bases between. The CDR3 spans 12 residues.

This clonotype has ten or more counts. The CDR3 sequence: CSAIRQANRRFF. The DNA for the CDR3 is TGCAGTGCTATCAGACAGGCCAATAGACGGTTCTTC. The chain couples TRBV20-1 to TRBJ2-1; TRBD1 is a possible D gene (6 bases). CDR3 length: 12 amino acids. V shed 4 bases and J shed 15 bases, with 19 bases lying between them. Per germline, CDR1 DFQATT and CDR2 SNEGSKA (reference sequence).